Shown below are 27 T cell receptor beta chains from a single sample sequenced in a study of blood T cell repertoires in COVID-19. Assay: immunoSEQ multiplex PCR; the TCRdb copy retains only in-frame clones and omits some. The sample shows about 110,000 clones, over 70% of them seen only once. Sequencing was performed on peripheral blood. The receptor set was obtained from a human donor in a cohort sampled during active or convalescent COVID-19.

The rearrangement joins TRBV19 to TRBJ1-2; 7 positions agree with TRBD1. J lost 2 bases, V lost 2 bases, and 2 bases had no gene match. CDR3 length equals 14 residues. The germline V gene encodes CDR1 LNHDA and CDR2 SQIVND (reference sequence). The CDR3 loop reads CASSIIQGNYGYTF. The CDR3 DNA reads as TGTGCCAGTAGTATAATACAGGGGAACTATGGCTACACCTTC. Supplemented by reference TRBV19 and TRBJ1-2, the full variable domain reads DGGITQSPKYLFRKEGQNVTLSCEQNLNHDAMYWYRQDPGQGLRLIYYSQIVNDFQKGDIAEGYSVSREKKESFPLTVTSAQKNPTAFYLCASSIIQGNYGYTFGSGTRLTVV.

This clone was found once. CDR3 loop: CASSAQGGYEQYF. In DNA form, the CDR3 reads TGTGCCAGCAGCGCGCAGGGGGGATACGAGCAGTACTTC. The V gene is TRBV9, the J gene TRBJ2-7, with D maybe TRBD1 (7 bases). The V end lost 3 bases, the J end lost 4 bases, and 11 bases lay between the germline ends. CDR1 and CDR2 (germline): SGDLS, YYNGEE. This CDR3 contains 13 residues.

CDR3 nucleotides: TGTGCCAGCAGCTTAGTCGGGACAGGGGTTTATGGCGGGGAGCTGTTTTTT. It is translated as CASSLVGTGVYGGELFF. The chain carries TRBV7-3 and TRBJ2-2; 10 bases map to TRBD1. The CDR3 covers 17 residues. The junction had 10 bases not matched to a gene; V was cut back by 2 bases and J by 7 bases. From germline, CDR1 is SGHTA and CDR2 FQGTGA.

The chain links TRBV4-3 to TRBJ1-4; 10 bases map to TRBD1. The CDR3 has 16 amino acids. The germline CDR1 and CDR2 sequences are LGHNA and YSLEER. V gave up 5 bases and J gave up 1 base; unmatched junction bases: 4. The DNA of the CDR3 is TGCGCCAGCAGCGCAGACAGGGGGCTAACTAATGAAAAACTGTTTTTT. Protein: CASSADRGLTNEKLFF.

V and J are TRBV7-2 and TRBJ2-3; 16 bases are a match to TRBD2. Per germline, CDR1 SGHTA and CDR2 FQGNSA. V shed 5 bases, J shed 4 bases, and the junction held 9 bases outside the gene matches. This CDR3 contains 18 residues. The CDR3 sequence is CASSPGTSGRAYSDTQYF. The DNA for the CDR3 is TGTGCCAGCAGCCCAGGGACTAGCGGGAGGGCCTACTCAGATACGCAGTATTTT.

This clone was observed a few times. The rearrangement joins TRBV14 to TRBJ2-1; 13 bases align to TRBD2. Germline V gene data show CDR1 as SGHDN and CDR2 as FVKESK. With V trimmed by 2 bases and J by 5 bases, 3 bases remained unmatched. The CDR3 spans 16 residues. The CDR3 bases are TGTGCCAGCAGCCAACCGGGACTAGCGGGGAACAATGAGCAGTTCTTC. Its protein product is CASSQPGLAGNNEQFF.

This clone was counted between two and nine times. Written as DNA, the CDR3 is TGTGCCAGCAGCGTAAGGACAGGGGGCCTTTACGAGCAGTACTTC. It yields the protein CASSVRTGGLYEQYF. The chain links TRBV7-2 to TRBJ2-7, with 11 bases identical to TRBD1. The V gene's germline CDR1 is SGHTA and CDR2 FQGNSA. The CDR3 spans 15 residues. J lost 4 bases, V lost 5 bases, and 7 bases had no gene match.

The chain couples TRBV6-5 to TRBJ1-2; no reliable D call. Between the trimmed V and J ends, which lost 0 bases and 2 bases, there was a span of 13 bases. The germline V gene encodes CDR1 MNHEY and CDR2 SVGAGI. The CDR3 totals 16 residues. The CDR3 spells CASSYSNSQPNYGYTF. Written as DNA, the CDR3 is TGTGCCAGCAGTTACTCGAACAGTCAACCCAACTATGGCTACACCTTC.

The chain uses TRBV7-2 and TRBJ2-3, with D maybe TRBD2 (6 bases). CDR3 length: 19 amino acids. Germline values: CDR1 SGHTA, CDR2 FQGNSA. Trimming stripped 3 bases from V and 1 base from J, with 23 bases between. The CDR3 bases are TGTGCCAGCAGCTTCAGGGCTAGACTAGGCGTAGGTCGCACAGATACGCAGTATTTT. It encodes CASSFRARLGVGRTDTQYF.

This rearrangement joins TRBV6-2 or TRBV6-3 to TRBJ1-2, with 7 bases fitting TRBD1. Germline-derived CDR1 and CDR2 are MNHEY and SVGEGT. V shed 5 bases, J shed 7 bases, and the junction held 10 bases outside the gene matches. This CDR3 has 14 residues. The CDR3 region is CASSPDRTGTGYTF. CDR3 in DNA: TGTGCCAGCAGTCCGGACAGGACCGGGACTGGCTACACCTTC.

The J gene is TRBJ1-2, the V gene TRBV6-5; D not certain. The CDR3 has 14 amino acids. Trimming left V 4 bases short and J 2 bases short, with 11 bases between. CDR1 and CDR2 from the germline V gene are MNHEY and SVGAGI. The CDR3 sequence: CASSSPDTNYGYTF. CDR3 bases: TGTGCCAGCAGTTCCCCAGACACGAACTATGGCTACACCTTC.

This clone was seen more than once but under ten times. The chain couples TRBV7-9 to TRBJ1-2; D possibly corresponds to TRBD1 (6 bases). Looked up from germline, CDR1 is SEHNR and CDR2 is FQNEAQ (reference sequence). This CDR3 has 13 residues. V shed 5 bases and J shed 5 bases, with 12 bases lying between them. The CDR3 DNA is TGTGCCAGCAGCCCCGGGACACGTTATGGCTACACCTTC. Translation gives CASSPGTRYGYTF.

The gene calls are TRBV11-2 and TRBJ2-7; D is possibly TRBD1 (6 bases). The germline V gene encodes CDR1 SGHAT and CDR2 FQNNGV. V was cut by 6 bases and J by 3 bases, with 21 bases left in between. CDR3 length: 16 amino acids. The CDR3 region is CASSLRGYREVYEQYF. CDR3 coding DNA: TGTGCCAGCAGTCTCCGCGGGTACAGGGAAGTCTACGAGCAGTACTTC.

A few counts support this clone. The V and J genes are TRBV2 and TRBJ1-2, with 9 nucleotides matching TRBD1. The CDR3 runs 15 residues. V lost 6 bases to trimming and J lost 2 bases; unmatched junction nucleotides: 7. The germline gives CDR1 SNHLY, CDR2 FYNNEI. The CDR3 DNA follows: TGTGCCAGCAGGTCGGGACAGGGTAGCAACTATGGCTACACCTTC. It yields the protein CASRSGQGSNYGYTF.

This clone appeared once. A far bigger clonotype differs at one base, so this is likely a read error. The sample has other DNA sequences that encode this CDR3 too. The rearrangement links TRBV5-1 to TRBJ2-7; 7 bases are shared with TRBD1. The V and J ends lost 0 bases and 3 bases, in that order; junction bases with no gene match: 9. This CDR3 is 16 amino acids long. Germline V CDR1 and CDR2: SGHRS, YFSETQ. The CDR3 DNA sequence: TGCGCCAGCAGCTTGGGGCACCGGGACAGCAACTACGAGCAGTACTTC. It is translated as CASSLGHRDSNYEQYF. Complete variable domain (other parts from reference TRBV5-1 and TRBJ2-7): KAGVTQTPRYLIKTRGQQVTLSCSPISGHRSVSWYQQTPGQGLQFLFEYFSETQRNKGNFPGRFSGRQFSNSRSEMNVSTLELGDSALYLCASSLGHRDSNYEQYFGPGTRLTVT.

This rearrangement joins TRBV5-4 to TRBJ2-2; D is undetermined. Trimming pared 4 bases from V and 7 bases from J, leaving 8 bases between. The CDR3 is 12 residues long. The germline CDR1 and CDR2 sequences are SGHNT and YYREEE (reference sequence). The CDR3 loop reads CASSPAIGELFF. The CDR3 DNA follows: TGTGCCAGCAGCCCCGCGATCGGGGAGCTGTTTTTT.

CDR3 DNA: TGTGCCAGCAGCTTAGGGACTAGCGGGATATGGGGGACGCAGTATTTT. Protein sequence: CASSLGTSGIWGTQYF. The V gene is TRBV7-2, the J gene TRBJ2-3, with 12 bases lining up with TRBD2. This CDR3 has 16 amino acids. Trimming took 1 base from V and 9 from J; bases not matched to a gene: 8. Per the germline V gene, CDR1 is SGHTA and CDR2 is FQGNSA.

This clone showed up just a few times. This chain connects TRBV6-2 or TRBV6-3 to TRBJ1-5, with D perhaps matching TRBD1 (5 bases). Germline V CDR1 and CDR2: MNHEY, SVGEGT. The CDR3 has 15 amino acids. The ends were cut back, 5 bases at V and 5 bases at J, with 16 bases in the middle. CDR3 loop: CASSGHRPPDQPQHF. The CDR3 coding sequence is TGTGCCAGCAGTGGACACCGGCCTCCCGATCAGCCCCAGCATTTT.

About this clone: Other nucleotide sequences from this sample produce the same CDR3. The genes are TRBV19 and TRBJ2-7, with TRBD1 identical over 8 bases. This CDR3 region has 14 residues. Trimming took 3 bases from V and 2 from J; bases not matched to a gene: 3. Germline-derived CDR1 and CDR2 are LNHDA and SQIVND (reference sequence). CDR3 DNA: TGTGCCAGTAGTATCGACAGGGGCCCCTACGAGCAGTACTTC. Translating it yields CASSIDRGPYEQYF.

This rearrangement joins TRBV4-3 to TRBJ2-1; TRBD2 aligns across 8 bases. The CDR3 totals 16 residues. J was trimmed by 4 bases and V by 1 base; bases with no gene match: 6. Germline CDR1 reads LGHNA; CDR2 reads YSLEER. The CDR3 protein is CASSQGVGRVYNEQFF. The CDR3 DNA reads as TGCGCCAGCAGCCAAGGGGTCGGGAGGGTATACAATGAGCAGTTCTTC.

The chain has TRBV5-1 and TRBJ2-7; TRBD1 is a possible D gene (5 bases). V lost 1 base and J 2 bases, leaving 10 bases between the germline ends. Germline loops: CDR1 SGHRS, CDR2 YFSETQ. The CDR3 runs 14 residues. The CDR3 sequence: CASSLQGGTYEQYF. The CDR3 DNA sequence: TGCGCCAGCAGCTTGCAGGGCGGAACCTACGAGCAGTACTTC.

The chain links TRBV5-1 to TRBJ2-5, with a weak D call TRBD2 (6 bases). Trimming took 0 bases from V and 5 from J, leaving 11 bases between them. Germline V gene lookup returns CDR1 SGHRS and CDR2 YFSETQ. CDR3 length: 14 amino acids. The CDR3 protein is CASSLDPGRETQYF. The CDR3 region has the DNA TGCGCCAGCAGCTTGGATCCGGGGAGGGAGACCCAGTACTTC.

The chain carries TRBV9 and TRBJ1-4; TRBD1 is a possible D gene (6 bases). The CDR3 spans 14 residues. Trimming shortened V by 4 bases and J by 7 bases, and 14 bases separated the two germline ends. Germline V gene sequence: CDR1 SGDLS, CDR2 YYNGEE. Written as DNA, the CDR3 is TGTGCCAGCAGCACTGGGGGGGGCACTGAAAAACTGTTTTTT. This encodes CASSTGGGTEKLFF.

This clone was counted a single time. J is TRBJ2-7 and V is TRBV14, with 12 bases aligning to TRBD1. The CDR3 has 15 amino acids. CDR1 and CDR2 from the germline V gene are SGHDN and FVKESK. Trimming at V came to 2 bases and at J to 7 bases, leaving 6 bases not matched to a gene. This CDR3 reads CASSQYRDRGREQYF. For the CDR3, the DNA is TGTGCCAGCAGCCAATACCGGGACAGGGGGCGTGAGCAGTACTTC.

The V and J genes are TRBV9 and TRBJ1-2; perhaps TRBD1 as D (6 bases). The V end was cut by 4 bases, the J end by 4 bases, with 23 bases between. The CDR3 is 17 residues long. Germline CDR1 reads SGDLS; CDR2 reads YYNGEE. The CDR3 nucleotides are TGTGCCAGCAGCCTAACGGGTGGGGGCGCAAGTCTCTATGGCTACACCTTC. It is translated as CASSLTGGGASLYGYTF. Combining the CDR3 with reference TRBV9 and TRBJ1-2 gives the whole variable domain DSGVTQTPKHLITATGQRVTLRCSPRSGDLSVYWYQQSLDQGLQFLIQYYNGEERAKGNILERFSAQQFPDLHSELNLSSLELGDSALYFCASSLTGGGASLYGYTFGSGTRLTVV.

The rearrangement joins TRBV9 to TRBJ1-2; D perhaps matches TRBD1 (5 bases). In germline, CDR1 is SGDLS, CDR2 YYNGEE. This CDR3 has 12 amino acids. The V end lost 1 base, the J end lost 5 bases, and 6 bases lay between the germline ends. DNA for the CDR3: TGTGCCAGCAGCGTACCAGGGTATGGCTACACCTTC. The encoded protein is CASSVPGYGYTF.

The rearrangement joins TRBV10-3 to TRBJ2-7; TRBD2 matches at 8 bases. Germline V gene sequence: CDR1 ENHRY, CDR2 SYGVKD. The CDR3 contains 13 residues. Trimming cost V 4 bases and J 5 bases; bases outside gene matches: 4. The CDR3 DNA follows: TGTGCCATCAGTGGAGCGGGAGTCAACGAGCAGTACTTC. Translation gives CAISGAGVNEQYF.